The following is a T cell receptor (beta chain) sequence with its context. With a J-beta primer mix and a sample-barcoded 5' primer, a second PCR ran about 7 to 11 cycles. Via MiXCR, TCRdb re-called the 5' RACE reads, giving one row per CDR3 protein. Of nearly 800,000 distinct CDR3 sequences in the sample, about 61% were seen once. These data come from a study of blood T cells in healthy people across ages. After removal of 5 bases from V and 6 bases from J, the junction contained 9 bases not matched to a gene. In germline, CDR1 is KGHDR, CDR2 SFDVKD. The CDR3 runs 16 residues. The receptor's source is a man aged 35 to 55 in good health. The rearrangement links TRBV24-1 to TRBJ2-1, with TRBD2 matching over 10 bases. The sequenced material came from blood. The CDR3 reads CATSGGLAEISNEQFF. In DNA form, the CDR3 reads TGTGCCACCAGTGGAGGACTAGCGGAGATCAGCAATGAGCAGTTCTTC.